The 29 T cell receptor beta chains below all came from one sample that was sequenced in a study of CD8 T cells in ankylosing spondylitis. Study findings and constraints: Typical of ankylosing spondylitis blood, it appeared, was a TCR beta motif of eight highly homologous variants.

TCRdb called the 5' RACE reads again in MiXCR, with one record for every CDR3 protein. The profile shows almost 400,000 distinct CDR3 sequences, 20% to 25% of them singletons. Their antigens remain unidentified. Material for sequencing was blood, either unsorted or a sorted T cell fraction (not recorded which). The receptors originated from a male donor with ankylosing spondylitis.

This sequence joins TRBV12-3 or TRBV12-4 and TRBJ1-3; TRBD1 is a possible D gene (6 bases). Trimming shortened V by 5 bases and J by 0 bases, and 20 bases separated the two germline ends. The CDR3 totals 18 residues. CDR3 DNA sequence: TGTGCCAGCAGTCCGTCCCTTCTTGGGGGCAGCTCTGGAAACACCATATATTTT. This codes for CASSPSLLGGSSGNTIYF.

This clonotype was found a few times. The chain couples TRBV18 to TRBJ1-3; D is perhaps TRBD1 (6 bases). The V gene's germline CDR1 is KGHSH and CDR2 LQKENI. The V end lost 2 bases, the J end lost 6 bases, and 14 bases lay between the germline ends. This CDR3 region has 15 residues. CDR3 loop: CASSPSVDRSNTIYF. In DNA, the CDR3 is TGTGCCAGCTCACCAAGTGTCGACAGGTCAAACACCATATATTTT.

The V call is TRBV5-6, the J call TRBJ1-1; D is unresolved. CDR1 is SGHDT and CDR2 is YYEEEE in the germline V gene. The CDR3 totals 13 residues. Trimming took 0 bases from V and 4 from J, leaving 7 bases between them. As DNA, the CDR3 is TGTGCCAGCAGCTTGGCCAGGCCCACTGAAGCTTTCTTT. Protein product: CASSLARPTEAFF.

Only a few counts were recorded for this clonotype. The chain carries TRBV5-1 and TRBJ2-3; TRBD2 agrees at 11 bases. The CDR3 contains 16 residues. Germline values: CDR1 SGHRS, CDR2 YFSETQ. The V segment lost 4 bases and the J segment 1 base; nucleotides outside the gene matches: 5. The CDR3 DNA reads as TGCGCCAGCAGCCCTATAGCGGGAGGGGGCACAGATACGCAGTATTTT. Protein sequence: CASSPIAGGGTDTQYF.

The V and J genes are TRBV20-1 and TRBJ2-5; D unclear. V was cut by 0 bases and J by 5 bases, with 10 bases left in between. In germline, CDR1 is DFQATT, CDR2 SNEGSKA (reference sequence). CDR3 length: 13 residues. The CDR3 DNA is TGCAGTGCTAGAGAGGAAGCGTTGGAGACCCAGTACTTC. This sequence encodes CSAREEALETQYF.

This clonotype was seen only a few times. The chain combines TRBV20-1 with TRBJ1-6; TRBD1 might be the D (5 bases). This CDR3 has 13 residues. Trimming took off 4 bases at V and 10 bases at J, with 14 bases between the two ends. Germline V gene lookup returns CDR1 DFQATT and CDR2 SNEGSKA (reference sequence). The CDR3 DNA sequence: TGCAGTGCTAAGCGGACGACAGTATCACCCCTCCACTTT. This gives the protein CSAKRTTVSPLHF.

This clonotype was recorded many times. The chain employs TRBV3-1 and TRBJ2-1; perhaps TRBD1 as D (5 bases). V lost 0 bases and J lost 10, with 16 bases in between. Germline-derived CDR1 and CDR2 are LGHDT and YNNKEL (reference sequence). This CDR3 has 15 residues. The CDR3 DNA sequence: TGTGCCAGCAGCCAAGATCCCTGGGGCCAGTTAGAGCAGTTCTTC. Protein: CASSQDPWGQLEQFF.

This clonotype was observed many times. The CDR3 loop is CASSFGGRAVDEQFF. The CDR3 DNA sequence: TGTGCCAGCAGCTTTGGTGGGAGGGCAGTGGATGAGCAGTTCTTC. The chain uses TRBV7-2 and TRBJ2-1, with 7 bases that match TRBD2. This CDR3 spans 15 amino acids. CDR1 is SGHTA and CDR2 is FQGNSA in the germline V gene. V was pared by 3 bases and J by 8 bases, with 10 bases of the junction left unmatched.

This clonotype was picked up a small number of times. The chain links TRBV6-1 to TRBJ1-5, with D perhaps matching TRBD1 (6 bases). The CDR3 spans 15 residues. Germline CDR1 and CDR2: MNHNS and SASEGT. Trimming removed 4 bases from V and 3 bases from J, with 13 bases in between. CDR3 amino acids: CASSVQQGPNQPQHF. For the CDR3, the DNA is TGTGCCAGCAGTGTACAACAGGGACCCAATCAGCCCCAGCATTTT.

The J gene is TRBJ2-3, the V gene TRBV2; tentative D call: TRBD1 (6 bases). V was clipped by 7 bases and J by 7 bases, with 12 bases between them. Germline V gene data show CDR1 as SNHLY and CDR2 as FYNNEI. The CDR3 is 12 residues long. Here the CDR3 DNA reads TGTGCCAGCACTCTAGGACAGAATACGCAGTATTTT. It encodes CASTLGQNTQYF. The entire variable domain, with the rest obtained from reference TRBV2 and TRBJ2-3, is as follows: EPEVTQTPSHQVTQMGQEVILRCVPISNHLYFYWYRQILGQKVEFLVSFYNNEISEKSEIFDDQFSVERPDGSNFTLKIRSTKLEDSAMYFCASTLGQNTQYFGPGTRLTVL.

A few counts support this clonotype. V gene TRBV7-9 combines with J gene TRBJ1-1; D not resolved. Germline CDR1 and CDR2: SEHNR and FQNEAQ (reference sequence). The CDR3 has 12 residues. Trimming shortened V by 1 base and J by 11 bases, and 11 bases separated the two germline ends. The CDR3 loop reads CASSLGSGGAFF. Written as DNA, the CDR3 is TGTGCCAGCAGCTTAGGCTCTGGCGGTGCTTTCTTT.

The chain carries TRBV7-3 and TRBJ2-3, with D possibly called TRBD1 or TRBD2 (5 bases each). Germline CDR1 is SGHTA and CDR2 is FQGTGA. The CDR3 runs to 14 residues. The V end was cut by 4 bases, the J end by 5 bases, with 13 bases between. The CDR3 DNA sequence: TGTGCCAGCAGCTGGGGGACGAATAAAGATACGCAGTATTTT. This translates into CASSWGTNKDTQYF. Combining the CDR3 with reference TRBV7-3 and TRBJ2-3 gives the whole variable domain GAGVSQTPSNKVTEKGKYVELRCDPISGHTALYWYRQSLGQGPEFLIYFQGTGAADDSGLPNDRFFAVRPEGSVSTLKIQRTERGDSAVYLCASSWGTNKDTQYFGPGTRLTVL.

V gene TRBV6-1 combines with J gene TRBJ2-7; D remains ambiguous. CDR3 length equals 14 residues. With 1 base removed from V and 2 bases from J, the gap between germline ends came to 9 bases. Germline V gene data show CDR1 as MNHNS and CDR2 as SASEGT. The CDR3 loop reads CASSEGTYAYEQYF. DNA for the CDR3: TGTGCCAGCAGTGAAGGGACCTATGCCTACGAGCAGTACTTC.

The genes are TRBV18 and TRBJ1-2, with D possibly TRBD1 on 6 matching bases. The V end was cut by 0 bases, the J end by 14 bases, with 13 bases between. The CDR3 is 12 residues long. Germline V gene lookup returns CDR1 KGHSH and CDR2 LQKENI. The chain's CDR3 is CASSPPQGRRTF. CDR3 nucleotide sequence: TGTGCCAGCTCACCACCGCAGGGGCGAAGGACCTTC.

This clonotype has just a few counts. The CDR3 DNA is TGTGCCAGCAGCTTACGAGAGCCCACCGGGGAGCTGTTTTTT. This sequence encodes CASSLREPTGELFF. This sequence joins TRBV7-2 and TRBJ2-2; D remains ambiguous. The CDR3 spans 14 residues. V was shortened by 2 bases and J by 4 bases, with 8 bases between the two germline ends. CDR1 is SGHTA, CDR2 FQGNSA, per germline.

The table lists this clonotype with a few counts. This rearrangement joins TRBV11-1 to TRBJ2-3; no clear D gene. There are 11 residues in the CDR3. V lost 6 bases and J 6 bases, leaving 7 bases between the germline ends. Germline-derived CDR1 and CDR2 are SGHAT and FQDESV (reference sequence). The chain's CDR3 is CASSVLDTQYF. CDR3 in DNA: TGTGCCAGCAGTGTTTTGGATACGCAGTATTTT.

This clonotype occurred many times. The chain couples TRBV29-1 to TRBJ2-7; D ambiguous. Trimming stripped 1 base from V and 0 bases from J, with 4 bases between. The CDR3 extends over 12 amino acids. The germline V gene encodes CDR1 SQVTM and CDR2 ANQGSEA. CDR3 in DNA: TGCAGCGTTGAAGCCAACTCCTACGAGCAGTACTTC. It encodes CSVEANSYEQYF.

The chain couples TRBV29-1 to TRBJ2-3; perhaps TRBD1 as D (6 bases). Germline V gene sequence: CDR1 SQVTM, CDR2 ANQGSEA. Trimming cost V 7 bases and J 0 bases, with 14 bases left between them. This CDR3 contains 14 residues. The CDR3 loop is CSASGVSSTDTQYF. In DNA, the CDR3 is TGCAGCGCATCAGGGGTTTCTAGCACAGATACGCAGTATTTT.

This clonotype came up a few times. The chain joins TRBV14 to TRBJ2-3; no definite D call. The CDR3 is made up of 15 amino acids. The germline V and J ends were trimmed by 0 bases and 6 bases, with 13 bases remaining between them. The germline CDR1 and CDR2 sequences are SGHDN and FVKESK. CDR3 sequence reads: CASSQDLGPQDTQYF. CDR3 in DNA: TGTGCCAGCAGCCAAGATCTAGGGCCGCAGGATACGCAGTATTTT. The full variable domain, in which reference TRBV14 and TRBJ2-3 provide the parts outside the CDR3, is EAGVTQFPSHSVIEKGQTVTLRCDPISGHDNLYWYRRVMGKEIKFLLHFVKESKQDESGMPNNRFLAERTGGTYSTLKVQPAELEDSGVYFCASSQDLGPQDTQYFGPGTRLTVL.

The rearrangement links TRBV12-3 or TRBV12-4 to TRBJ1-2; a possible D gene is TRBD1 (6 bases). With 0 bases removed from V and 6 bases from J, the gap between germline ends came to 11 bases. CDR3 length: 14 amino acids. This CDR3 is CASSLAGQGNGYTF. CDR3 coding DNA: TGTGCCAGCAGTTTAGCGGGGCAGGGGAATGGCTACACCTTC.

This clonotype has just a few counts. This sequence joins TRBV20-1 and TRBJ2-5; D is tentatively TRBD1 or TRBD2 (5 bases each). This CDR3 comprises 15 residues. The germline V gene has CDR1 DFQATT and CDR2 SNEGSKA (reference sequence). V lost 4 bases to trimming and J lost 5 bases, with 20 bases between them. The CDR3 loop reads CSAKAKEFRDETQYF. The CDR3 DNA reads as TGCAGTGCTAAAGCAAAAGAGTTTAGGGACGAGACCCAGTACTTC.

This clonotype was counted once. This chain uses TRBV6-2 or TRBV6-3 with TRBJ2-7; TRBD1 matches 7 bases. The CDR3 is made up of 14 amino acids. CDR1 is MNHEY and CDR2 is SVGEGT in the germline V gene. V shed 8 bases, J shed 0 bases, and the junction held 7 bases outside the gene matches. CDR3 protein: CASHRDSFSYEQYF. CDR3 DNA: TGTGCCAGCCACCGGGACAGCTTCTCCTACGAGCAGTACTTC.

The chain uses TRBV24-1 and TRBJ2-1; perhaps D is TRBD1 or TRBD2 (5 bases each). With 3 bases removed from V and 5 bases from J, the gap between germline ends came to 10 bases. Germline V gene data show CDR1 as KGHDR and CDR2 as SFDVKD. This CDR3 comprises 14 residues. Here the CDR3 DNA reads TGTGCCACCAGTGATGTCGGGGACCACAATGAGCAGTTCTTC. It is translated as CATSDVGDHNEQFF.

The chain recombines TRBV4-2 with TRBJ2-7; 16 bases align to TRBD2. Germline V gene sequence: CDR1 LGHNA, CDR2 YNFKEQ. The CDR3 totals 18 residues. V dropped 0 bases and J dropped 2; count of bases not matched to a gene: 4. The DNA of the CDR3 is TGTGCCAGCAGCCAAGAAACCGGGACTAGCGGGAGGGCCTACGAGCAGTACTTC. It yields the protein CASSQETGTSGRAYEQYF.

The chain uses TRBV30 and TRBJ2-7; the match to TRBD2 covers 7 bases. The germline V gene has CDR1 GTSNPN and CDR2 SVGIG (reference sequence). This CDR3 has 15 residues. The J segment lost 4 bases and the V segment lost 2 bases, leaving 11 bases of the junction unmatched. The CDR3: CAWSQGAGVVYEQYF. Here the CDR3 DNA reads TGTGCCTGGAGTCAGGGCGCGGGAGTGGTATACGAGCAGTACTTC.

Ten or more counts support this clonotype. CDR3 nucleotide sequence: TGCGCCAGCAGCTTGGTGTTAGCGGAAAGCACAGATACGCAGTATTTT. Protein: CASSLVLAESTDTQYF. The genes are TRBV5-1 and TRBJ2-3; D may be TRBD2 (6 bases). The ends were cut back, 0 bases at V and 0 bases at J, with 11 bases in the middle. Germline V gene data show CDR1 as SGHRS and CDR2 as YFSETQ. CDR3 length: 16 residues. The full variable domain, completed using reference TRBV5-1 and TRBJ2-3, is KAGVTQTPRYLIKTRGQQVTLSCSPISGHRSVSWYQQTPGQGLQFLFEYFSETQRNKGNFPGRFSGRQFSNSRSEMNVSTLELGDSALYLCASSLVLAESTDTQYFGPGTRLTVL.

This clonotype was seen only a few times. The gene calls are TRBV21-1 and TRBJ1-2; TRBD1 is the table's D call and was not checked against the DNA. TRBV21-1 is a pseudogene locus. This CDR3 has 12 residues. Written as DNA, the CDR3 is TGTGCCACTGGACAGGGAGGCGATGGCTACACCTTC. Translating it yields CATGQGGDGYTF.

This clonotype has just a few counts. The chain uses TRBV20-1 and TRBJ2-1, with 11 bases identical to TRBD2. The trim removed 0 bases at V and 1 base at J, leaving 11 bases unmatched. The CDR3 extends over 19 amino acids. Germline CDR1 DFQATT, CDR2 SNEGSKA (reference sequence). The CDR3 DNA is TGCAGTGCTAGAGAAAGGGTTAGCGGGAGGGCCAATTCCTACAATGAGCAGTTCTTC. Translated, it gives CSARERVSGRANSYNEQFF.

This CDR3 is CASTPLGSTNEKLFF. CDR3 DNA sequence: TGTGCCAGCACCCCCTTAGGGTCAACTAATGAAAAACTGTTTTTT. V gene TRBV2 combines with J gene TRBJ1-4; D is unresolved. Looked up from germline, CDR1 is SNHLY and CDR2 is FYNNEI. The ends were cut back, 7 bases at V and 0 bases at J, with 12 bases in the middle. The length of the CDR3 is 15 residues.